Listed here are 31 T cell receptor beta chains from one sample, sequenced in a study of CD8 T cells in ankylosing spondylitis. TCRdb reanalysed the 5' RACE reads using MiXCR and keeps one entry per CDR3 protein. The repertoire has 310,000 or so distinct CDR3 sequences, 20% of them found once; the top ten carry roughly 8%. The sample taken for sequencing was blood, either unsorted or a sorted T cell fraction (not recorded which). The source is a male donor with ankylosing spondylitis or in good health (not recorded which).

The chain uses TRBV13 and TRBJ2-3, with TRBD2 matching over 9 bases. Germline assignment: CDR1 PRHDT and CDR2 FYEKMQ (reference sequence). The CDR3 is 17 residues long. With 4 bases clipped from V and 0 bases from J, the junction kept 8 bases outside the gene matches. This CDR3 reads CASSSGLAGSSTDTQYF. In DNA form, the CDR3 reads TGTGCCAGCAGCTCCGGGCTAGCGGGGAGTAGCACAGATACGCAGTATTTT.

J is TRBJ2-5 and V is TRBV5-1, with D perhaps matching TRBD2 (6 bases). V lost 0 bases and J lost 1, with 10 bases in between. There are 15 residues in the CDR3. In germline, CDR1 is SGHRS, CDR2 YFSETQ. CDR3 region: CASSLGRDSQETQYF. The CDR3 DNA is TGCGCCAGCAGCTTGGGCCGGGACTCCCAAGAGACCCAGTACTTC.

This clonotype was counted only a few times. The CDR3 loop is CSARDYDRGSNYGYTF. In DNA, the CDR3 is TGCAGTGCTAGAGATTACGACAGGGGGTCTAACTATGGCTACACCTTC. The chain couples TRBV20-1 to TRBJ1-2; 9 bases agree with TRBD1. Germline trimming cut 0 bases from V and 0 bases from J; bases unmatched to any gene: 5. Germline V CDR1 and CDR2: DFQATT, SNEGSKA (reference sequence). This CDR3 has 16 amino acids.

This chain joins TRBV29-1 and TRBJ2-5; either TRBD1 or TRBD2 may fit D (5 bases each). This CDR3 spans 13 amino acids. Germline V lookup: CDR1 SQVTM, CDR2 ANQGSEA. The ends were cut back, 6 bases at V and 3 bases at J, with 14 bases in the middle. CDR3 in amino acids: CSVHTGTEETQYF. The CDR3 DNA is TGCAGCGTGCATACCGGGACGGAAGAGACCCAGTACTTC.

This clonotype showed up just a few times. The V and J genes are TRBV10-1 and TRBJ2-5, with D possibly being TRBD1 or TRBD2 (5 bases each). The CDR3 extends over 14 amino acids. Germline V CDR1 and CDR2: WNHNN, SYGVQD (reference sequence). Trimming pared 0 bases from V and 4 bases from J, leaving 9 bases between. The CDR3 spells CASSESRGRETQYF. The DNA of the CDR3 is TGCGCCAGCAGTGAGTCGAGGGGACGAGAGACCCAGTACTTC.

The V gene is TRBV5-6, the J gene TRBJ2-4; D is possibly TRBD1 (5 bases). CDR3 length equals 12 residues. The V end was cut by 3 bases, the J end by 8 bases, with 9 bases between. Germline CDR1 reads SGHDT; CDR2 reads YYEEEE. Here the CDR3 reads CASSWGVDIQYF. The CDR3 region has the DNA TGTGCCAGCAGCTGGGGCGTAGACATTCAGTACTTC.

The CDR3 DNA is TGTGCCAGCAGTTTTATTACAGGGAGTAGCAATCAGCCCCAGCATTTT. Protein sequence: CASSFITGSSNQPQHF. The chain uses TRBV6-5 and TRBJ1-5; weak D call: TRBD1 (6 bases). V lost 4 bases and J lost 0, with 13 bases in between. This CDR3 comprises 16 residues. The V gene's germline CDR1 is MNHEY and CDR2 SVGAGI.

This clonotype was detected ten times or more. This rearrangement joins TRBV20-1 to TRBJ2-3, with 8 bases identical to TRBD1. This CDR3 spans 15 amino acids. CDR1 is DFQATT, CDR2 SNEGSKA, per germline (reference sequence). V trimming: 5 bases; J trimming: 1 base; junction bases outside the gene matches: 8. CDR3 sequence reads: CSAVDRGGGTDTQYF. The CDR3 coding sequence is TGCAGTGCTGTAGACAGGGGCGGAGGCACAGATACGCAGTATTTT.

This clonotype was counted only a few times. The chain combines TRBV7-3 with TRBJ2-7; 8 bases line up with TRBD2. V was clipped by 0 bases and J by 5 bases; unmatched bases: 3. Germline V lookup: CDR1 SGHTA, CDR2 FQGTGA. The CDR3 has 14 amino acids. The CDR3 loop reads CASSLTSGTNEQYV. The CDR3, as DNA: TGTGCCAGCAGCTTAACTAGCGGGACGAACGAGCAGTACGTC.

Only a few counts were recorded for this clonotype. The chain carries TRBV6-6 and TRBJ2-3; the D gene is possibly TRBD2 (6 bases). Germline V lookup: CDR1 MNHNY, CDR2 SVGAGI (reference sequence). The V and J ends lost 6 bases and 11 bases respectively, with 15 bases between them. CDR3 size: 12 residues. Here the CDR3 reads CASSLLAQEQYF. The CDR3 nucleotides are TGTGCCAGCAGCCTACTAGCCCAGGAGCAGTATTTT.

J is TRBJ2-3 and V is TRBV5-1; 8 bases are shared with TRBD2. The CDR3 consists of 17 residues. V shed 1 base, J shed 2 bases, and the junction held 9 bases outside the gene matches. Germline CDR1 reads SGHRS; CDR2 reads YFSETQ. CDR3 coding DNA: TGCGCCAGCAGCTTGTGGCAGGGGACTAGGACCACAGATACGCAGTATTTT. As protein: CASSLWQGTRTTDTQYF.

This clonotype was seen more than once but under ten times. The CDR3 DNA sequence: TGTGCCAGCAGTGATATCGGGGGGACAGATACGCAGTATTTT. Translating it yields CASSDIGGTDTQYF. The chain employs TRBV6-1 and TRBJ2-3; 7 bases are a match to TRBD2. This CDR3 is 14 amino acids long. CDR1 and CDR2 from the germline V gene are MNHNS and SASEGT. The V segment lost 3 bases and the J segment 3 bases; nucleotides outside the gene matches: 3.

This clonotype has at least ten counts. The chain employs TRBV25-1 and TRBJ2-5; 9 bases match TRBD1. Germline V gene lookup returns CDR1 MGHDK and CDR2 SYGVNS. V lost 6 bases, J lost 5 bases, and 1 base stayed unmatched. The CDR3 extends over 12 amino acids. CDR3 sequence (DNA): TGTGCCAGCAGGGGACAGGGTGAGACCCAGTACTTC. Protein sequence: CASRGQGETQYF.

This clonotype was counted only a few times. The V and J genes are TRBV30 and TRBJ2-7, with D possibly being TRBD1 or TRBD2 (5 bases each). V was shortened by 0 bases and J by 5 bases, with 11 bases between the two germline ends. The CDR3 loop spans 13 amino acids. The germline V gene encodes CDR1 GTSNPN and CDR2 SVGIG (reference sequence). As DNA, the CDR3 is TGTGCCTGGAGTGTACGATTGGGGGACGAGCAGTACGTC. Translating it yields CAWSVRLGDEQYV.

V is TRBV9 and J is TRBJ1-2; possible D gene TRBD1, 6 bases. V lost 4 bases to trimming and J lost 7 bases, with 23 bases between them. Germline-derived CDR1 and CDR2 are SGDLS and YYNGEE. The CDR3 is 16 residues long. The CDR3 protein is CASSPNPGIQGAGYTF. CDR3 DNA: TGTGCCAGCAGCCCTAATCCTGGGATACAGGGAGCTGGCTACACCTTC. The full variable domain, rest sourced from reference TRBV9 and TRBJ1-2, is DSGVTQTPKHLITATGQRVTLRCSPRSGDLSVYWYQQSLDQGLQFLIQYYNGEERAKGNILERFSAQQFPDLHSELNLSSLELGDSALYFCASSPNPGIQGAGYTFGSGTRLTVV.

V usage is TRBV6-5 and J usage is TRBJ1-6, with D unclear. Trimming shortened V by 0 bases and J by 4 bases, and 16 bases separated the two germline ends. The CDR3 spans 18 residues. Germline V gives CDR1 MNHEY, CDR2 SVGAGI. The CDR3 DNA sequence: TGTGCCAGCAGTTACTCGAAGGATCGAACTCTTTATAATTCACCCCTCCACTTT. It specifies CASSYSKDRTLYNSPLHF.

This clonotype has only a few counts. The chain couples TRBV6-5 to TRBJ2-1; no clear D gene. Per germline, CDR1 MNHEY and CDR2 SVGAGI. This CDR3 region has 13 residues. Between the trimmed V and J ends, which lost 4 bases and 4 bases, there was a span of 8 bases. The CDR3 sequence: CASSFDKYNEQFF. CDR3 DNA sequence: TGTGCCAGCAGTTTCGACAAATACAATGAGCAGTTCTTC.

The rearrangement joins TRBV6-5 to TRBJ1-2, with a weak D call TRBD1 (5 bases). This CDR3 contains 15 residues. Between the trimmed V and J ends, which lost 0 bases and 8 bases, there was a span of 16 bases. Germline CDR1 reads MNHEY; CDR2 reads SVGAGI. The CDR3 region has the DNA TGTGCCAGCAGTTACTCGGGACGCCAGAGAAAGGGCTACACCTTC. This sequence encodes CASSYSGRQRKGYTF.

This chain uses TRBV12-3 or TRBV12-4 with TRBJ1-2; D unresolved. The ends were cut back, 1 base at V and 3 bases at J, with 6 bases in the middle. The CDR3 is 13 amino acids. CDR3 residues: CASSLVRDYGYTF. For the CDR3, the DNA is TGTGCCAGCAGTTTAGTAAGGGACTATGGCTACACCTTC.

In DNA form, the CDR3 reads TGTGCCAGCAGTTCCGGGACTCTCGAGACCCAGTACTTC. Protein sequence: CASSSGTLETQYF. The rearrangement joins TRBV27 to TRBJ2-5; tentatively, D is TRBD2 (6 bases). Germline V CDR1 and CDR2: MNHEY, SMNVEV (reference sequence). V shed 4 bases and J shed 5 bases, with 11 bases lying between them. This CDR3 has 13 residues.

There are a few counts of this clonotype. The genes are TRBV27 and TRBJ1-5, with D hard to call. Germline-derived CDR1 and CDR2 are MNHEY and SMNVEV (reference sequence). V was pared by 5 bases and J by 0 bases, with 11 bases between. CDR3 size: 15 residues. CDR3 DNA sequence: TGTGCCAGCAGTCTAAGATCCAATAGCAATCAGCCCCAGCATTTT. Its protein is CASSLRSNSNQPQHF.

V is TRBV27 and J is TRBJ2-1; D is unclear. The germline gives CDR1 MNHEY, CDR2 SMNVEV (reference sequence). The CDR3 spans 12 residues. V gave up 7 bases and J gave up 7 bases, with 11 bases separating them. The CDR3 spells CASNGAWNEQFF. CDR3 in DNA: TGTGCCAGCAATGGTGCGTGGAATGAGCAGTTCTTC.

V gene TRBV7-9 combines with J gene TRBJ1-5; TRBD1 aligns across 7 bases. This CDR3 comprises 14 residues. From germline, CDR1 is SEHNR and CDR2 FQNEAQ (reference sequence). Trimming took 4 bases from V and 6 from J; bases not matched to a gene: 6. This CDR3 is CASSSRDRTQPQHF. CDR3 nucleotide sequence: TGTGCCAGCAGCTCCCGGGACAGAACTCAGCCCCAGCATTTT.

The V gene is TRBV7-3, the J gene TRBJ2-1; D is perhaps TRBD1 (6 bases). This CDR3 region has 15 residues. Trimming cost V 1 base and J 4 bases, with 11 bases left between them. CDR1 and CDR2 from the germline V gene are SGHTA and FQGTGA. The CDR3 region is CASSLIAGEYNEQFF. The DNA for the CDR3 is TGTGCCAGCAGCTTAATTGCAGGGGAGTACAATGAGCAGTTCTTC.

The chain carries TRBV6-1 and TRBJ2-7, with D possibly being TRBD1 (6 bases). The CDR3 length is 13 residues. The V and J ends lost 6 bases and 2 bases respectively, with 11 bases between them. Germline V CDR1 and CDR2: MNHNS, SASEGT. CDR3 region: CASRGQMTYEQYV. The CDR3 DNA sequence: TGTGCCAGCAGGGGACAAATGACCTACGAGCAGTACGTC.

This clonotype was detected ten times or more. The rearrangement links TRBV20-1 to TRBJ1-5; D unclear. Deletions cut 0 bases from V and 4 bases from J, with 7 bases between. This CDR3 has 13 amino acids. CDR1 DFQATT and CDR2 SNEGSKA come from the germline V gene (reference sequence). For the CDR3, the DNA is TGCAGTGCTAGAGATCCCTTAAATCAGCCCCAGCATTTT. It specifies CSARDPLNQPQHF.

This clonotype was observed a few times. The chain carries TRBV4-2 and TRBJ2-5; 7 bases are a match to TRBD1. The J segment lost 4 bases and the V segment lost 0 bases, leaving 2 bases of the junction unmatched. The V gene's germline CDR1 is LGHNA and CDR2 YNFKEQ. CDR3 length equals 14 residues. Here the CDR3 DNA reads TGTGCCAGCAGCCAAGAAGGGGGCCGAGAGACCCAGTACTTC. It yields the protein CASSQEGGRETQYF.

This chain joins TRBV5-1 and TRBJ2-1; 9 nucleotides agree with TRBD2. Germline V CDR1 and CDR2: SGHRS, YFSETQ. The CDR3 totals 15 residues. With 6 bases clipped from V and 3 bases from J, the junction kept 7 bases outside the gene matches. CDR3 protein: CASKASGGFYNEQFF. The CDR3 DNA sequence: TGCGCCAGCAAGGCCAGCGGGGGGTTCTACAATGAGCAGTTCTTC.

This clonotype is a singleton in its sample. The rearrangement uses TRBV7-3 and TRBJ2-1; no firm D call. The CDR3 sequence is 14 residues long. Trimming cost V 5 bases and J 5 bases, with 13 bases left between them. Germline V gene sequence: CDR1 SGHTA, CDR2 FQGTGA. CDR3 sequence (DNA): TGTGCCAGCAGCGGCTCCAACGCAAACAATGAGCAGTTCTTC. This sequence encodes CASSGSNANNEQFF.

The chain couples TRBV20-1 to TRBJ2-7, with D unresolved. The CDR3 sequence is 11 residues long. V was clipped by 1 base and J by 7 bases, with 8 bases between them. Germline CDR1 DFQATT, CDR2 SNEGSKA (reference sequence). The CDR3 nucleotides are TGCAGTGCTAGAGGTGCTCTGGAGCAGTACGTC. This encodes CSARGALEQYV.

This clonotype has a handful of counts. This chain connects TRBV12-3 or TRBV12-4 to TRBJ2-3; TRBD2 agrees at 9 bases. This CDR3 is 15 amino acids long. Trimming cost V 5 bases and J 6 bases; bases outside gene matches: 9. CDR3 amino acids: CASSPVGSGSDTQYF. In DNA form, the CDR3 reads TGTGCCAGCAGTCCCGTCGGTAGCGGGAGTGATACGCAGTATTTT.